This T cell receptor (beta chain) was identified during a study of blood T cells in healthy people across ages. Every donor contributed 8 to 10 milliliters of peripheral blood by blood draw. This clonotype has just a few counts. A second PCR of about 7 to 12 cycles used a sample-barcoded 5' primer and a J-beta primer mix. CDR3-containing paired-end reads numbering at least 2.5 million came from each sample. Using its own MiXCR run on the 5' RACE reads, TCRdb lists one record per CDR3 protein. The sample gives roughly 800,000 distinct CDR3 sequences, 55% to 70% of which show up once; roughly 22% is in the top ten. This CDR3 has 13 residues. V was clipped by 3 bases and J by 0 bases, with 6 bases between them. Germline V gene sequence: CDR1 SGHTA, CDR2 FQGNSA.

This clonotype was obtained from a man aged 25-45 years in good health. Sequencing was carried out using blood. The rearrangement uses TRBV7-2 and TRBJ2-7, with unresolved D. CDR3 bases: TGTGCCAGCAGCTTCGCCAGCTCCTACGAGCAGTACTTC. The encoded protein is CASSFASSYEQYF.